This TCR beta chain was retrieved from a study of blood T cell repertoires in COVID-19. About the research overall: Acute-phase and convalescent COVID-19 samples originated in the United States, Italy and Spain. Sources were T cells, B-cell-depleted T cells, or PBMCs; the material itself was cDNA or gDNA.

Source study methods: Reference gene primer amplification in the assay estimated nucleated cell counts. Measured with immunoSEQ multiplex PCR; TCRdb has only the in-frame clones, and not every one. Clone size and V and J calls were adopted from that table, with D and trimming inferred from the DNA. This table holds about 110,000 clones, approximately 80% found once. V was pared by 6 bases and J by 1 base, with 3 bases of the junction left unmatched. The germline gives CDR1 SGDLS, CDR2 YYNGEE. There are 14 residues in the CDR3. The source of this sequence is a woman between 50 and 59 years old with acute or convalescent COVID-19. Sequenced input: peripheral blood. The gene calls are TRBV9 and TRBJ1-4, with 7 bases fitting TRBD1. The CDR3 DNA is TGTGCCAGCAACAGGGGATTAACTAATGAAAAACTGTTTTTT. Amino acids: CASNRGLTNEKLFF.